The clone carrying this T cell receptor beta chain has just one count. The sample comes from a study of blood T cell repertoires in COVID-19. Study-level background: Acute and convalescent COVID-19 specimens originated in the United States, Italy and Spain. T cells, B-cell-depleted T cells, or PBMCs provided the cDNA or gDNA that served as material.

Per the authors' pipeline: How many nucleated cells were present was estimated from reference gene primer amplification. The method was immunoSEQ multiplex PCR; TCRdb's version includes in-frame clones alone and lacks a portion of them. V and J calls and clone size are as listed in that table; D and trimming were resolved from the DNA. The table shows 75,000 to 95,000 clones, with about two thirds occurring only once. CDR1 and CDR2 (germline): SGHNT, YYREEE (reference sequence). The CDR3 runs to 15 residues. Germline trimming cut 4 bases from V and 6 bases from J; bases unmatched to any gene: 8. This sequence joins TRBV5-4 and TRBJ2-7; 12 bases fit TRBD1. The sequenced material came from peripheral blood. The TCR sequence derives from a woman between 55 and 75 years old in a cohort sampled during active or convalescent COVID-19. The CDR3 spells CASSRDRGRVGEQYF. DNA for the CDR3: TGTGCCAGCAGCCGGGACAGGGGGCGTGTCGGCGAGCAGTACTTC.